One and the same sample provided the 24 T cell receptor beta chains below, sequenced in a study of blood T cell repertoires in COVID-19. TCRdb's copy holds only in-frame clones and misses some; the assay was immunoSEQ multiplex PCR. The sample gives roughly 200,000 clones, 88% of which show up once; 6% is in the top ten. The sequenced sample consisted of peripheral blood. The source is a man aged 40-49 years with active or convalescent COVID-19.

V gene TRBV28 combines with J gene TRBJ1-5; 8 bases fit TRBD1. The ends lost 6 bases at V and 6 bases at J; junction bases unmatched: 10. Germline V CDR1 and CDR2: MDHEN, SYDVKM. The CDR3 is 15 amino acids. The CDR3 is CASSTPGTGGQPQHF. In nucleotides, the CDR3 is TGTGCCAGCAGCACACCTGGGACAGGCGGTCAGCCCCAGCATTTT.

The rearrangement links TRBV5-1 to TRBJ1-3; D unclear. The CDR3 length is 14 residues. Trimming took off 5 bases at V and 3 bases at J, with 12 bases between the two ends. Per the germline V gene, CDR1 is SGHRS and CDR2 is YFSETQ. The CDR3 spells CASRLYSSGNTIYF. DNA for the CDR3: TGCGCCAGCAGGCTTTACAGCAGTGGAAACACCATATATTTT. Combining the CDR3 with reference TRBV5-1 and TRBJ1-3 gives the whole variable domain KAGVTQTPRYLIKTRGQQVTLSCSPISGHRSVSWYQQTPGQGLQFLFEYFSETQRNKGNFPGRFSGRQFSNSRSEMNVSTLELGDSALYLCASRLYSSGNTIYFGEGSWLTVV.

Only one count was recorded for this clone. The rearrangement uses TRBV3-1 (or the pseudogene TRBV3-2) and TRBJ2-1; D might be TRBD1 (5 bases). Looked up from germline, CDR1 is LGHDT and CDR2 is YNNKEL (reference sequence). The ends were cut back, 2 bases at V and 3 bases at J, with 11 bases in the middle. CDR3 size: 15 residues. The CDR3 DNA reads TGTGCCAGCAGCCAACAGGGCGGAAACTACAATGAGCAGTTCTTC. This sequence encodes CASSQQGGNYNEQFF.

V and J are TRBV24-1 and TRBJ2-6, with 7 bases lining up with TRBD1. The germline CDR1 and CDR2 sequences are KGHDR and SFDVKD. V was clipped by 4 bases and J by 2 bases; unmatched bases: 4. This CDR3 spans 16 amino acids. DNA for the CDR3: TGTGCCACCAGTGAAAGTGGGACAGCTGGGGCCAACGTCCTGACTTTC. This translates into CATSESGTAGANVLTF.

The V and J genes are TRBV20-1 and TRBJ2-2, with D possibly being TRBD1 (5 bases). The CDR3 sequence is 13 residues long. Germline loops: CDR1 DFQATT, CDR2 SNEGSKA (reference sequence). The V and J ends lost 3 bases and 3 bases respectively, with 8 bases between them. In DNA, the CDR3 is TGCAGTGCTAGTCACAGGTACACCGGGGAGCTGTTTTTT. It yields the protein CSASHRYTGELFF.

This clone was found once. The J gene is TRBJ1-1, the V gene TRBV7-2; D gene ambiguous. The CDR3 is made up of 14 amino acids. The ends were cut back, 0 bases at V and 4 bases at J, with 9 bases in the middle. Germline V gene sequence: CDR1 SGHTA, CDR2 FQGNSA. CDR3 DNA sequence: TGTGCCAGCAGCTTAGCGTACCGGAGCACTGAAGCTTTCTTT. Protein: CASSLAYRSTEAFF.

The chain couples TRBV5-1 to TRBJ2-3, with TRBD1 matching over 8 bases. Germline CDR1 is SGHRS and CDR2 is YFSETQ. CDR3 size: 16 residues. After removal of 3 bases from V and 2 bases from J, the junction contained 8 bases not matched to a gene. CDR3 bases: TGCGCCAGCAGCTCACGACAGGGGTTAGACACAGATACGCAGTATTTT. This codes for CASSSRQGLDTDTQYF.

The chain combines TRBV28 with TRBJ2-7, with TRBD1 matching 8 bases. J lost 1 base, V lost 9 bases, and 2 bases had no gene match. Germline CDR1 MDHEN, CDR2 SYDVKM. The CDR3 runs 12 residues. CDR3 coding DNA: TGTGCCAGTGGGACAGGATCCTACGAGCAGTACTTC. It translates to CASGTGSYEQYF.

This chain links TRBV14 with TRBJ2-5; TRBD2 is a possible D gene (6 bases). The germline V gene encodes CDR1 SGHDN and CDR2 FVKESK. The length of the CDR3 is 15 residues. Trimming left V 4 bases short and J 2 bases short, with 14 bases between. The CDR3 coding sequence is TGTGCCAGCAGCCCGGAGGGACGGAAACAAGAGACCCAGTACTTC. It yields the protein CASSPEGRKQETQYF.

CDR3 DNA: TGTGCCAGCAGTGAAATTGGGACAGGGGACTACGAGCAGTACTTC. Translated, it gives CASSEIGTGDYEQYF. The chain is built from TRBV2 and TRBJ2-7, with TRBD1 identical over 10 bases. This CDR3 has 15 residues. Germline V gives CDR1 SNHLY, CDR2 FYNNEI. The V gene end was trimmed by 2 bases and the J gene end by 3 bases; junction bases not matched to a gene: 4.

The chain carries TRBV7-2 and TRBJ2-7; 9 nucleotides agree with TRBD1. CDR3 length equals 15 residues. Germline V gene lookup returns CDR1 SGHTA and CDR2 FQGNSA. The ends lost 5 bases at V and 6 bases at J; junction bases unmatched: 11. The CDR3 bases are TGTGCCAGCAGCCCCGGAGGGACAGGGATGGGCGAGCAGTACTTC. This sequence encodes CASSPGGTGMGEQYF.

This sequence joins TRBV6-6 and TRBJ2-7, with 7 positions matching TRBD1. The V gene's germline CDR1 is MNHNY and CDR2 SVGAGI (reference sequence). The CDR3 consists of 15 residues. V shed 4 bases and J 0 bases; nucleotides not matched to a gene: 6. The CDR3: CASSSPGQSSYEQYF. CDR3 DNA: TGTGCCAGCAGTTCCCCGGGACAGAGCTCCTACGAGCAGTACTTC.

This sequence joins TRBV11-3 and TRBJ1-3, with D perhaps matching TRBD1 (6 bases). Germline V gives CDR1 SGHNT, CDR2 YENEEA. Trimming pared 3 bases from V and 4 bases from J, leaving 16 bases between. This CDR3 region has 16 residues. The CDR3 here is CASSFYRDNLGNTIYF. The CDR3 DNA reads as TGTGCCAGCAGCTTCTACCGGGACAACCTGGGAAACACCATATATTTT.

The CDR3 DNA follows: TGTGCCAGCAGAGCCCAGGGGGGATACGAGCAGTACTTC. It translates to CASRAQGGYEQYF. The chain recombines TRBV12-3 or TRBV12-4 with TRBJ2-7; perhaps TRBD1 as D (7 bases). The ends were cut back, 6 bases at V and 4 bases at J, with 13 bases in the middle. The CDR3 consists of 13 residues.

This clone was seen a few times. The J gene is TRBJ2-1, the V gene TRBV5-1; 10 bases align to TRBD2. Unmatched junction bases numbered 11, after V lost 4 bases and J lost 4 bases. The CDR3 has 17 amino acids. Germline V CDR1 and CDR2: SGHRS, YFSETQ. The CDR3 DNA follows: TGCGCCAGCAGCCCAGGGAAGGCTAGCGGGAGTTACAATGAGCAGTTCTTC. It specifies CASSPGKASGSYNEQFF.

This chain joins TRBV9 and TRBJ2-3, with D possibly TRBD1 on 6 matching bases. There are 16 residues in the CDR3. V lost 3 bases to trimming and J lost 4 bases, with 18 bases between them. Germline V gene sequence: CDR1 SGDLS, CDR2 YYNGEE. The CDR3 here is CASSATPGQKADTQYF. CDR3 sequence (DNA): TGTGCCAGCAGCGCAACACCGGGACAAAAAGCAGATACGCAGTATTTT.

This clone was seen a handful of times. The CDR3 reads CASSPRGSSGELFF. Written as DNA, the CDR3 is TGTGCCAGCAGTCCCCGGGGTTCATCCGGGGAGCTGTTTTTT. J is TRBJ2-2 and V is TRBV6-6; maybe TRBD2 (5 bases). Germline CDR1 and CDR2: MNHNY and SVGAGI (reference sequence). The CDR3 length is 14 residues. With 5 bases removed from V and 6 bases from J, the gap between germline ends came to 13 bases.

This clone was detected only once. The J gene is TRBJ2-3, the V gene TRBV2; the D gene is possibly TRBD2 (5 bases). V was cut by 6 bases and J by 6 bases, with 7 bases left in between. The CDR3 is made up of 11 amino acids. The germline CDR1 and CDR2 sequences are SNHLY and FYNNEI. For the CDR3, the DNA is TGTGCCAGCAGGGGCGGGGATACGCAGTATTTT. Translated: CASRGGDTQYF.

The rearrangement joins TRBV12-3 or TRBV12-4 to TRBJ2-7, with D possibly being TRBD1 (5 bases). V was trimmed by 4 bases and J by 6 bases, leaving 7 bases between them. The CDR3 runs to 11 residues. The CDR3 protein is CASSSGFEQYF. CDR3 nucleotide sequence: TGTGCCAGCAGTTCAGGGTTCGAGCAGTACTTC.

This clone was seen a single time. The rearrangement links TRBV7-9 to TRBJ1-1; D is uncertain. The germline V gene encodes CDR1 SEHNR and CDR2 FQNEAQ (reference sequence). The germline V and J ends were trimmed by 2 bases and 1 base, with 5 bases remaining between them. The length of the CDR3 is 13 residues. Here the CDR3 DNA reads TGTGCCAGCAGCTTAAGTAGGAACACTGAAGCTTTCTTT. It encodes CASSLSRNTEAFF.

The chain has TRBV21-1 and TRBJ2-1; the table's D call of TRBD2 was not tested on the DNA. TRBV21-1 is a pseudogene locus. The CDR3 covers 16 residues. The CDR3 DNA follows: TGTGCCAGCATGCTAGCGGGCGGACCTACCTACAATGAGCAGTTCTTC. Encoded protein: CASMLAGGPTYNEQFF.

The V call is TRBV12-3 or TRBV12-4, the J call TRBJ1-1, with a possible D match to TRBD1 (6 bases). The CDR3 has 13 residues. Trimming pared 4 bases from V and 6 bases from J, leaving 12 bases between. The DNA for the CDR3 is TGTGCCAGCAGTTACGGGACAAATCCTGAAGCTTTCTTT. Its protein product is CASSYGTNPEAFF.

The V call is TRBV7-2, the J call TRBJ1-2; tentative D call: TRBD1 (5 bases). CDR1 is SGHTA, CDR2 FQGNSA, per germline. The CDR3 extends over 13 amino acids. Between the trimmed V and J ends, which lost 2 bases and 6 bases, there was a span of 10 bases. In nucleotides, the CDR3 is TGTGCCAGCAGCTTAAGCAGGGTGGATGGCTACACCTTC. It is translated as CASSLSRVDGYTF.

The V call is TRBV9, the J call TRBJ1-5; the D is unclear. CDR1 is SGDLS, CDR2 YYNGEE, per germline. The CDR3 loop spans 14 amino acids. With 3 bases removed from V and 0 bases from J, the gap between germline ends came to 7 bases. The CDR3 spells CASSARDSNQPQHF. The DNA of the CDR3 is TGTGCCAGCAGCGCCCGAGATAGCAATCAGCCCCAGCATTTT.